A single sample gave rise to the 23 T cell receptor beta chains below, sequenced in a study of T cells after yellow fever vaccination. TCRdb reprocessed the 5' RACE reads via MiXCR and lists one record per CDR3 protein. Found here are around 360,000 distinct CDR3 sequences, under 14% of them singletons; the top ten hold 18%. The material sequenced was PBMCs, taken on the day of the first yellow fever vaccination. These receptors came from a man aged 18 to 30 who received the YFV17D yellow fever vaccine.

This clonotype was recorded a few times. The chain joins TRBV7-2 to TRBJ1-6, with D possibly matching TRBD1 (6 bases). Between the trimmed V and J ends, which lost 7 bases and 7 bases, there was a span of 17 bases. The germline CDR1 and CDR2 sequences are SGHTA and FQGNSA. CDR3 length: 15 amino acids. The CDR3 spells CASTQGIQGNSPLHF. The DNA of the CDR3 is TGTGCCAGCACCCAAGGTATCCAGGGGAATTCACCCCTCCACTTT. The whole variable domain, filled in from reference TRBV7-2 and TRBJ1-6, reads GAGVSQSPSNKVTEKGKDVELRCDPISGHTALYWYRQSLGQGLEFLIYFQGNSAPDKSGLPSDRFSAERTGGSVSTLTIQRTQQEDSAVYLCASTQGIQGNSPLHFGNGTRLTVT.

This clonotype has just a few counts. The J gene is TRBJ1-2, the V gene TRBV25-1; 8 bases map to TRBD1. The length of the CDR3 is 14 residues. The ends lost 6 bases at V and 5 bases at J; junction bases unmatched: 8. Germline values: CDR1 MGHDK, CDR2 SYGVNS. CDR3 protein: CASSLGQGWYGYTF. The CDR3 nucleotides are TGTGCCAGCAGCCTCGGACAGGGATGGTATGGCTACACCTTC.

The V gene is TRBV7-6, the J gene TRBJ2-7, with a possible D match to TRBD2 (5 bases). From germline, CDR1 is SGHVS and CDR2 FNYEAQ. The CDR3 sequence is 16 residues long. Trimming left V 2 bases short and J 2 bases short, with 16 bases between. The CDR3 loop is CASSLQGLGSAYEQYF. CDR3 bases: TGTGCCAGCAGCTTACAAGGGCTAGGGAGTGCCTACGAGCAGTACTTC.

The gene calls are TRBV6-6 and TRBJ2-7; D perhaps matches TRBD2 (6 bases). V lost 2 bases and J lost 9, with 14 bases in between. The germline gives CDR1 MNHNY, CDR2 SVGAGI (reference sequence). The CDR3 has 13 residues. The CDR3 region is CASSYAGMKGQYV. CDR3 DNA sequence: TGTGCCAGCAGTTACGCGGGGATGAAAGGGCAGTACGTC.

The genes are TRBV6-1 and TRBJ1-5, with 9 bases aligning to TRBD1. This CDR3 comprises 15 residues. V lost 6 bases and J lost 6; bases outside the gene matches: 9. Germline V gene data show CDR1 as MNHNS and CDR2 as SASEGT. The CDR3 sequence is CASRPTGGYSQPQHF. The CDR3 coding sequence is TGTGCCAGCAGACCGACAGGGGGGTATAGTCAGCCCCAGCATTTT.

This clonotype turned up a few times. The genes are TRBV18 and TRBJ2-7, with D perhaps matching TRBD1 (6 bases). The CDR3 length is 13 residues. V dropped 8 bases and J dropped 5 bases, with 16 bases sitting between them. CDR1 KGHSH and CDR2 LQKENI come from the germline V gene. The CDR3 loop reads CASIDGAGDEQYF. DNA for the CDR3: TGTGCCAGCATTGACGGGGCAGGGGACGAGCAGTACTTC.

J is TRBJ2-5 and V is TRBV7-8; 7 nucleotides match TRBD2. The germline V gene encodes CDR1 SGHVS and CDR2 FQNEAQ. Unmatched junction bases numbered 8, after V lost 2 bases and J lost 5 bases. This CDR3 region has 15 residues. The DNA of the CDR3 is TGTGCCAGCAGCTTACTTCAACTCGGGGGGGAGACCCAGTACTTC. This codes for CASSLLQLGGETQYF.

This chain connects TRBV7-2 to TRBJ2-1; 7 positions match TRBD1. Germline CDR1 SGHTA, CDR2 FQGNSA. This CDR3 is 15 amino acids long. The V and J ends lost 6 bases and 7 bases, in that order; junction bases with no gene match: 12. The CDR3 loop is CASSASRDSKNEQFF. The CDR3 bases are TGTGCCAGCAGTGCAAGTCGGGACAGCAAAAATGAGCAGTTCTTC.

This clonotype was recorded a few times. The J gene is TRBJ2-5, the V gene TRBV7-2; D is uncertain. The germline gives CDR1 SGHTA, CDR2 FQGNSA. The CDR3 runs 15 residues. V lost 1 base, J lost 5 bases, and 14 bases lay in between. In DNA, the CDR3 is TGTGCCAGCAGCTTAGACAACTCACCTTCGGAGACCCAGTACTTC. This translates into CASSLDNSPSETQYF.

This chain connects TRBV12-3 or TRBV12-4 to TRBJ1-5, with 7 positions matching TRBD1. V shed 5 bases and J 8 bases; nucleotides not matched to a gene: 6. The length of the CDR3 is 13 residues. CDR3 sequence: CASSRQGSEPQHF. CDR3 DNA sequence: TGTGCCAGCAGTAGACAGGGAAGTGAGCCCCAGCATTTT.

The V gene is TRBV6-5, the J gene TRBJ2-1; 9 positions agree with TRBD2. The V gene's germline CDR1 is MNHEY and CDR2 SVGAGI. Trimming took 2 bases from V and 3 from J; bases not matched to a gene: 5. The CDR3 covers 16 residues. The CDR3 region is CASSYRAGGLYNEQFF. CDR3 bases: TGTGCCAGCAGTTACCGGGCGGGGGGGCTCTACAATGAGCAGTTCTTC.

J is TRBJ2-7 and V is TRBV20-1; 7 nucleotides agree with TRBD1. The germline V gene encodes CDR1 DFQATT and CDR2 SNEGSKA (reference sequence). V shed 0 bases and J 5 bases; nucleotides not matched to a gene: 13. The CDR3 sequence is 16 residues long. As DNA, the CDR3 is TGCAGTGCTAGAGACCCAAGACAGGGTAGTCATCACGAGCAGTACGTC. As protein: CSARDPRQGSHHEQYV.

There are many counts of this clonotype. The chain has TRBV21-1 and TRBJ2-7; TRBD1, as called in the table, went unchecked against the DNA. TRBV21-1 is a listed pseudogene. The CDR3 spans 16 residues. CDR3 in amino acids: CASSKALGDRAHEQYV. CDR3 coding DNA: TGTGCCAGCAGCAAAGCGCTTGGGGACAGGGCGCACGAGCAGTACGTC.

This chain links TRBV10-2 with TRBJ1-2, with a tentative D call TRBD1 (5 bases). The germline V and J ends were trimmed by 7 bases and 0 bases, with 12 bases remaining between them. The CDR3 has 14 residues. Per the germline V gene, CDR1 is WSHSY and CDR2 is SAAADI. CDR3 sequence reads: CASTAQGANYGYTF. In DNA, the CDR3 is TGCGCCAGCACCGCTCAGGGAGCTAACTATGGCTACACCTTC.

The chain has TRBV3-1 and TRBJ2-5; 12 nucleotides agree with TRBD2. CDR3 size: 20 residues. Germline V gene sequence: CDR1 LGHDT, CDR2 YNNKEL (reference sequence). V lost 11 bases and J lost 5; bases outside the gene matches: 27. The CDR3 here is CASSQDPPGLAGGSFETQYF. The CDR3, as DNA: TGTGCCTCCAGCCAAGATCCCCCGGGACTAGCGGGTGGTAGCTTCGAGACCCAGTACTTC.

In this sample, this clonotype turned up many times. The chain couples TRBV5-4 to TRBJ1-1; D is uncertain. V lost 0 bases to trimming and J lost 4 bases, with 10 bases between them. Per the germline V gene, CDR1 is SGHNT and CDR2 is YYREEE (reference sequence). The CDR3 contains 14 residues. The CDR3 DNA is TGTGCCAGCAGCTTGGAGCGGGGTACCACTGAAGCTTTCTTT. Translation: CASSLERGTTEAFF.

This clonotype was counted between two and nine times. The chain recombines TRBV11-2 with TRBJ1-6; a possible D gene is TRBD1 (5 bases). The germline gives CDR1 SGHAT, CDR2 FQNNGV. The V and J ends lost 7 bases and 4 bases respectively, with 14 bases between them. CDR3 length: 15 residues. CDR3 DNA sequence: TGTGCCAGCACCACCCGGGACCCTTATAATTCACCCCTCCACTTT. Its protein product is CASTTRDPYNSPLHF.

In this sample, this clonotype turned up a few times. The V gene is TRBV6-5, the J gene TRBJ1-1, with unresolved D. There are 15 residues in the CDR3. Deletions cut 5 bases from V and 1 base from J, with 14 bases between. Germline-derived CDR1 and CDR2 are MNHEY and SVGAGI. CDR3 in DNA: TGTGCCAGCAGTCACTGGGTTAATGCGAACACTGAAGCTTTCTTT. This gives the protein CASSHWVNANTEAFF.

This clonotype occurred a few times. The gene calls are TRBV11-2 and TRBJ1-2; TRBD1 is a possible D gene (6 bases). V shed 4 bases and J shed 5 bases, with 14 bases lying between them. The CDR3 totals 14 residues. The V gene's germline CDR1 is SGHAT and CDR2 FQNNGV. As DNA, the CDR3 is TGTGCCAGCAGCTCCAGACAGGTCCTTTATGGCTACACCTTC. This codes for CASSSRQVLYGYTF. The full variable domain, rest sourced from reference TRBV11-2 and TRBJ1-2, is EAGVAQSPRYKIIEKRQSVAFWCNPISGHATLYWYQQILGQGPKLLIQFQNNGVVDDSQLPKDRFSAERLKGVDSTLKIQPAKLEDSAVYLCASSSRQVLYGYTFGSGTRLTVV.

There are a few counts of this clonotype. This chain links TRBV6-1 with TRBJ2-3; 11 bases are shared with TRBD2. The CDR3 totals 16 residues. Trimming at V came to 5 bases and at J to 3 bases, leaving 7 bases not matched to a gene. Germline V lookup: CDR1 MNHNS, CDR2 SASEGT. The CDR3 DNA sequence: TGTGCCAGCAGTATTCCCGGGACTAGCGGAACAGATACGCAGTATTTT. Amino acids: CASSIPGTSGTDTQYF.

This clonotype came up a few times. DNA of the CDR3: TGTGCCAGCTCACCAGTAGGCAGCACCGGGGAGCTGTTTTTT. Amino acid sequence: CASSPVGSTGELFF. V is TRBV18 and J is TRBJ2-2, with D unclear. There are 14 residues in the CDR3. V lost 2 bases, J lost 4 bases, and 8 bases lay in between. CDR1 is KGHSH and CDR2 is LQKENI in the germline V gene.

This clonotype was observed a few times. Written as DNA, the CDR3 is TGCGCCAGCAGCTGGGGGACCCGCGAACCTGAAGCTTTCTTT. Translated: CASSWGTREPEAFF. The gene calls are TRBV5-1 and TRBJ1-1; D may be TRBD1 (5 bases). The germline V and J ends were trimmed by 3 bases and 6 bases, with 15 bases remaining between them. The germline gives CDR1 SGHRS, CDR2 YFSETQ. The CDR3 length is 14 residues.

This clonotype was recorded a few times. The rearrangement uses TRBV4-1 and TRBJ1-5; D not certain. This CDR3 has 15 amino acids. V was cut by 5 bases and J by 0 bases, with 11 bases left in between. The germline V gene encodes CDR1 MGHRA and CDR2 YSYEKL. CDR3 sequence reads: CASSYWADSNQPQHF. In DNA, the CDR3 is TGCGCCAGCAGCTATTGGGCCGATAGCAATCAGCCCCAGCATTTT.